Given below is one T cell receptor beta chain in context. Its target is not known. Investigators performed immunoSEQ version v3.0 at survey level. Sequencing was performed with immunoSEQ multiplex PCR; in TCRdb, only in-frame clones are kept and a portion is missing. The sample has more than 35,000 clones, 90% to 95% seen once. This entry is derived from a study of long-term antiretroviral therapy in people with HIV. Trimming left V 3 bases short and J 3 bases short, with 17 bases between. Germline lookup yields CDR1 SGHRS and CDR2 YFSETQ. The CDR3 spans 16 residues. Study-level findings and limits: Neither ART adherence, viral resistance nor therapy changes were documented. Whichever time point was examined, clones expanded before ART dominated the repertoire.

The clonotype comes from a woman in her forties or fifties with HIV. The chain combines TRBV5-1 with TRBJ2-3; weak D call: TRBD2 (5 bases). This specimen was unsorted PBMCs, taken 3.7 years after starting antiretroviral therapy. Written as DNA, the CDR3 is TGCGCCAGCAGCTCCCAAGAGAGGGTGGGAACAGATACGCAGTATTTT. Its protein is CASSSQERVGTDTQYF.